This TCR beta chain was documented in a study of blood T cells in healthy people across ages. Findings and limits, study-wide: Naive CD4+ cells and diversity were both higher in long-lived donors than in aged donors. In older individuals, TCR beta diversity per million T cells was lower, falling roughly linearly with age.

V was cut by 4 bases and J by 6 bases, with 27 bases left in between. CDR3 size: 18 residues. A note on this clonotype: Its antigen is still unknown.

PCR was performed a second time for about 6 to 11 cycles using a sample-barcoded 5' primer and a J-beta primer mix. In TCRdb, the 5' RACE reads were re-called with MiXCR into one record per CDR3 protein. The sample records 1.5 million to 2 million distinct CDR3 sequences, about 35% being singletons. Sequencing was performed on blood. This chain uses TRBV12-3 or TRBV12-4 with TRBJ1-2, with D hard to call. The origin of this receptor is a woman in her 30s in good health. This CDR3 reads CASSSSFVGHRVSDGYTF. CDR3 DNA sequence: TGTGCCAGCAGTTCGAGTTTTGTAGGGCATAGGGTGTCGGATGGCTACACCTTC.